These 30 T cell receptor beta chains were sequenced from one sample in a study of blood T cell repertoires in COVID-19. Clones were read by immunoSEQ multiplex PCR, and TCRdb kept only the in-frame ones, dropping some. The sample contains 110,000 or so clones, approximately 81% of which appear only once. The sequencing sample was made of peripheral blood. Receptors originate from a human donor in a cohort sampled during active COVID-19.

The V gene is TRBV28, the J gene TRBJ1-3; no clear D. The V end was cut by 4 bases, the J end by 2 bases, with 18 bases between. This CDR3 comprises 17 residues. Germline V lookup: CDR1 MDHEN, CDR2 SYDVKM. Here the CDR3 reads CASSYTWASTPGNTIYF. The CDR3 DNA follows: TGTGCCAGCAGTTACACCTGGGCCTCCACCCCTGGAAACACCATATATTTT. Full variable domain (outside the CDR3, taken from reference TRBV28 and TRBJ1-3): DVKVTQSSRYLVKRTGEKVFLECVQDMDHENMFWYRQDPGLGLRLIYFSYDVKMKEKGDIPEGYSVSREKKERFSLILESASTNQTSMYLCASSYTWASTPGNTIYFGEGSWLTVV.

The rearrangement uses TRBV3-1 (or the pseudogene TRBV3-2) and TRBJ1-2, with D hard to call. The length of the CDR3 is 15 residues. In germline, CDR1 is LGHDT, CDR2 YNNKEL (reference sequence). The V end lost 3 bases, the J end lost 2 bases, and 13 bases lay between the germline ends. The CDR3 DNA sequence: TGTGCCAGCAGCCATGGTCGGGGTCGGAACTATGGCTACACCTTC. It encodes CASSHGRGRNYGYTF.

The genes are TRBV6-6 and TRBJ1-5; a possible D gene is TRBD1 (5 bases). CDR1 and CDR2 (germline): MNHNY, SVGAGI (reference sequence). V was shortened by 2 bases and J by 0 bases, with 8 bases between the two germline ends. The CDR3 length is 15 residues. The CDR3 nucleotides read TGTGCCAGCAGTTACCCAGGGATTAGCAATCAGCCCCAGCATTTT. It encodes CASSYPGISNQPQHF.

The CDR3 sequence: CASSPTRVQQPQHF. CDR3 coding DNA: TGTGCCAGCAGCCCCACCAGGGTTCAACAGCCCCAGCATTTT. The chain uses TRBV6-2 or TRBV6-3 and TRBJ1-5; possible D gene TRBD1, 5 bases. Trimming removed 6 bases at V and 7 bases at J, with 16 bases between. CDR1 is MNHEY, CDR2 SVGEGT, per germline. There are 14 residues in the CDR3.

The chain couples TRBV18 to TRBJ2-5; no clear D. The CDR3 contains 13 residues. V lost 2 bases and J lost 5, with 9 bases in between. Germline values: CDR1 KGHSH, CDR2 LQKENI. The CDR3 DNA is TGTGCCAGCTCACCAAGGCGGTACGAGACCCAGTACTTC. This sequence encodes CASSPRRYETQYF. The variable domain in full, with the rest retrieved from reference TRBV18 and TRBJ2-5, is NAGVMQNPRHLVRRRGQEARLRCSPMKGHSHVYWYRQLPEEGLKFMVYLQKENIIDESGMPKERFSAEFPKEGPSILRIQQVVRGDSAAYFCASSPRRYETQYFGPGTRLLVL.

This clone has only one observation. The CDR3 loop is CASSMHRDIYNEQFF. CDR3 DNA sequence: TGTGCCAGTAGTATGCACAGGGATATATACAATGAGCAGTTCTTC. The chain uses TRBV19 and TRBJ2-1; maybe TRBD1 (6 bases). Germline CDR1 and CDR2: LNHDA and SQIVND (reference sequence). The CDR3 consists of 15 residues. V lost 3 bases and J 4 bases, leaving 13 bases between the germline ends.

The chain is built from TRBV6-2 or TRBV6-3 and TRBJ2-7; 8 positions match TRBD1. The CDR3 has 13 residues. CDR1 is MNHEY and CDR2 is SVGEGT in the germline V gene. J lost 5 bases, V lost 6 bases, and 6 bases had no gene match. CDR3 nucleotide sequence: TGTGCCAGCAGCCCGACAGGGGTACACGAGCAGTACTTC. Its translation: CASSPTGVHEQYF.

This clone showed up just a few times. The chain is built from TRBV11-2 and TRBJ1-1; the D is unclear. The CDR3 spans 14 residues. Per the germline V gene, CDR1 is SGHAT and CDR2 is FQNNGV. Trimming pared 2 bases from V and 4 bases from J, leaving 11 bases between. In DNA form, the CDR3 reads TGTGCCAGCAGCTTAAGTGTGGAGTTCACTGAAGCTTTCTTT. Its protein product is CASSLSVEFTEAFF.

This chain uses TRBV12-3 or TRBV12-4 with TRBJ1-1, with D perhaps TRBD1 (5 bases). V was pared by 3 bases and J by 6 bases, with 11 bases between. The CDR3 runs to 13 residues. This CDR3 is CASSFGAGSEAFF. The CDR3 coding sequence is TGTGCCAGCAGTTTTGGTGCAGGGTCTGAAGCTTTCTTT.

The chain is built from TRBV29-1 and TRBJ2-3; perhaps TRBD2 as D (6 bases). The CDR3 is 16 amino acids. With 4 bases removed from V and 3 bases from J, the gap between germline ends came to 20 bases. From germline, CDR1 is SQVTM and CDR2 ANQGSEA. CDR3 nucleotide sequence: TGCAGCGTTGGGGGGGATAGGGTAGAGAAGACAGATACGCAGTATTTT. The encoded protein is CSVGGDRVEKTDTQYF.

The gene calls are TRBV28 and TRBJ1-1, with D maybe TRBD1 (5 bases). Germline V lookup: CDR1 MDHEN, CDR2 SYDVKM. Trimming removed 10 bases from V and 3 bases from J, with 21 bases in between. The CDR3 contains 15 residues. CDR3 in amino acids: CAIRGGISRDTEAFF. For the CDR3, the DNA is TGTGCCATTAGGGGTGGAATTAGTAGGGACACTGAAGCTTTCTTT.

This clone was seen a few times. The J gene is TRBJ2-1, the V gene TRBV7-6, with D possibly being TRBD2 (5 bases). The CDR3 is 13 amino acids. Germline V gene data show CDR1 as SGHVS and CDR2 as FNYEAQ. The V gene lost 5 bases and the J gene lost 10 bases, with 15 bases spanning the gap. The CDR3 DNA reads TGTGCCAGCAGCCCCGGGGTAGCTTGGGAGCAGTTCTTC. This gives the protein CASSPGVAWEQFF.

J is TRBJ2-2 and V is TRBV18; 10 bases are a match to TRBD1. The germline V gene has CDR1 KGHSH and CDR2 LQKENI. Unmatched junction bases numbered 2, after V lost 4 bases and J lost 3 bases. CDR3 length: 15 amino acids. The CDR3 loop is CASSRGTGDTGELFF. CDR3 DNA sequence: TGTGCCAGCTCACGAGGGACAGGGGACACCGGGGAGCTGTTTTTT. The whole variable domain, remainder taken from reference TRBV18 and TRBJ2-2, is NAGVMQNPRHLVRRRGQEARLRCSPMKGHSHVYWYRQLPEEGLKFMVYLQKENIIDESGMPKERFSAEFPKEGPSILRIQQVVRGDSAAYFCASSRGTGDTGELFFGEGSRLTVL.

The chain combines TRBV18 with TRBJ1-5; D gene ambiguous. Germline assignment: CDR1 KGHSH and CDR2 LQKENI. Trimming took off 3 bases at V and 4 bases at J, with 7 bases between the two ends. The CDR3 is 13 residues long. Written as DNA, the CDR3 is TGTGCCAGCTCACCGCTAAATAATCAGCCCCAGCATTTT. This sequence encodes CASSPLNNQPQHF.

The rearrangement joins TRBV7-9 to TRBJ2-1; D is possibly TRBD2 (6 bases). The V end was cut by 1 base, the J end by 8 bases, with 9 bases between. In germline, CDR1 is SEHNR, CDR2 FQNEAQ (reference sequence). The CDR3 runs 13 residues. The CDR3 sequence is CASSLGGVYEQFF. DNA for the CDR3: TGTGCCAGCAGCTTAGGGGGGGTGTATGAGCAGTTCTTC.

For the CDR3, the DNA is TGTGCCAGCAGTTACAATCAGGGGGCGGTGGACACTGAAGCTTTCTTT. Translation: CASSYNQGAVDTEAFF. The chain combines TRBV6-5 with TRBJ1-1; the match to TRBD1 covers 8 bases. The germline V gene has CDR1 MNHEY and CDR2 SVGAGI. The junction had 8 bases not matched to a gene; V was cut back by 2 bases and J by 3 bases. The CDR3 has 16 residues.

The genes are TRBV19 and TRBJ1-6; D possibly corresponds to TRBD1 (6 bases). Germline V gene sequence: CDR1 LNHDA, CDR2 SQIVND (reference sequence). The CDR3 covers 13 residues. V was shortened by 8 bases and J by 10 bases, with 15 bases between the two germline ends. CDR3 sequence: CASGAGANSPLHF. CDR3 nucleotide sequence: TGTGCCAGTGGGGCAGGGGCTAACTCACCCCTCCACTTT.

The rearrangement joins TRBV11-2 to TRBJ2-7; TRBD1 agrees at 10 bases. The germline V gene encodes CDR1 SGHAT and CDR2 FQNNGV. Germline trimming cut 4 bases from V and 6 bases from J; bases unmatched to any gene: 6. The CDR3 totals 14 residues. CDR3 sequence reads: CASSSGQGFGEQYF. CDR3 DNA sequence: TGTGCCAGCAGCTCGGGACAGGGGTTCGGCGAGCAGTACTTC.

The V gene is TRBV5-1, the J gene TRBJ1-4; D is ambiguous. The germline V gene encodes CDR1 SGHRS and CDR2 YFSETQ. V lost 0 bases to trimming and J lost 6 bases, with 21 bases between them. The CDR3 sequence is 18 residues long. This chain's CDR3 is CASSLGSGVGPGDEKLFF. The CDR3 DNA follows: TGCGCCAGCAGCTTGGGGTCTGGAGTTGGCCCCGGTGATGAAAAACTGTTTTTT.

The chain is built from TRBV24-1 and TRBJ2-1; no reliable D call. Trimming pared 0 bases from V and 4 bases from J, leaving 12 bases between. Germline V gene data show CDR1 as KGHDR and CDR2 as SFDVKD. The CDR3 totals 16 residues. The CDR3 coding sequence is TGTGCCACCAGTGATTTGGGGTTGGGCCAATACAATGAGCAGTTCTTC. Translating it yields CATSDLGLGQYNEQFF.

The gene calls are TRBV30 and TRBJ2-1; TRBD2 matches at 9 bases. With V trimmed by 2 bases and J by 10 bases, 9 bases remained unmatched. The CDR3 is 14 residues long. The germline CDR1 and CDR2 sequences are GTSNPN and SVGIG (reference sequence). This chain's CDR3 is CAWSLRGGASEQFF. CDR3 sequence (DNA): TGTGCCTGGAGTCTACGCGGGGGGGCAAGCGAGCAGTTCTTC.

This sequence joins TRBV5-1 and TRBJ2-3; 13 bases map to TRBD2. Per germline, CDR1 SGHRS and CDR2 YFSETQ. After removal of 4 bases from V and 1 base from J, the junction contained 3 bases not matched to a gene. CDR3 length: 16 residues. CDR3 amino acids: CASSTSGGAGTDTQYF. The CDR3 DNA is TGCGCCAGCAGCACTAGCGGGGGGGCCGGCACAGATACGCAGTATTTT.

The chain has TRBV19 and TRBJ2-3; maybe TRBD2 (5 bases). V was cut by 5 bases and J by 0 bases, with 9 bases left in between. The V gene's germline CDR1 is LNHDA and CDR2 SQIVND (reference sequence). The length of the CDR3 is 14 residues. CDR3 amino acids: CASSPAASTDTQYF. CDR3 sequence (DNA): TGTGCCAGTAGTCCAGCGGCTAGCACAGATACGCAGTATTTT. Using reference TRBV19 and TRBJ2-3 for the parts outside the CDR3, the full variable domain is DGGITQSPKYLFRKEGQNVTLSCEQNLNHDAMYWYRQDPGQGLRLIYYSQIVNDFQKGDIAEGYSVSREKKESFPLTVTSAQKNPTAFYLCASSPAASTDTQYFGPGTRLTVL.

The chain carries TRBV27 and TRBJ1-6, with 8 nucleotides matching TRBD1. The CDR3 length is 16 residues. Germline CDR1 is MNHEY and CDR2 is SMNVEV (reference sequence). J gave up 6 bases and V 2 bases, and 6 bases lay outside the gene matches. In nucleotides, the CDR3 is TGTGCCAGCAGTTTAAGGTGGGGACAGGCTAATTCACCCCTCCACTTT. Its protein is CASSLRWGQANSPLHF.

This sequence joins TRBV18 and TRBJ2-3, with 8 bases fitting TRBD1. J was trimmed by 4 bases and V by 3 bases; bases with no gene match: 6. The CDR3 covers 15 residues. Germline V gives CDR1 KGHSH, CDR2 LQKENI. CDR3: CASSPPDRGPDTQYF. The DNA of the CDR3 is TGTGCCAGCTCACCTCCCGACAGGGGTCCAGATACGCAGTATTTT.

The chain uses TRBV9 and TRBJ1-2; 7 positions agree with TRBD1. There are 14 residues in the CDR3. In germline, CDR1 is SGDLS, CDR2 YYNGEE. V was clipped by 3 bases and J by 4 bases; unmatched bases: 6. This chain's CDR3 is CASSARQGVYGYTF. In nucleotides, the CDR3 is TGTGCCAGCAGCGCACGACAGGGTGTCTATGGCTACACCTTC.

The chain couples TRBV6-5 to TRBJ2-1, with 12 nucleotides matching TRBD2. V dropped 6 bases and J dropped 4; count of bases not matched to a gene: 4. This CDR3 contains 15 residues. The V gene's germline CDR1 is MNHEY and CDR2 SVGAGI. DNA for the CDR3: TGTGCCAGCAGAAAAGGACTAGCGGGGTACAATGAGCAGTTCTTC. It is translated as CASRKGLAGYNEQFF.

The chain recombines TRBV30 with TRBJ1-5, with 7 bases matching TRBD1. The CDR3 extends over 13 amino acids. Germline V gene sequence: CDR1 GTSNPN, CDR2 SVGIG (reference sequence). The J segment lost 5 bases and the V segment lost 0 bases, leaving 1 base of the junction unmatched. In DNA, the CDR3 is TGTGCCTGGAGTGTAGGGGGCGATCAGCCCCAGCATTTT. Protein sequence: CAWSVGGDQPQHF.

This chain links TRBV7-9 with TRBJ2-7; 8 bases match TRBD1. Germline assignment: CDR1 SEHNR and CDR2 FQNEAQ (reference sequence). V gave up 5 bases and J gave up 3 bases; unmatched junction bases: 12. This CDR3 spans 16 amino acids. The DNA of the CDR3 is TGTGCCAGCAGCCCTCCCGGGACAGGTAGACACTACGAGCAGTACTTC. Its translation is CASSPPGTGRHYEQYF.

V is TRBV7-9 and J is TRBJ1-1; the match to TRBD1 covers 9 bases. The CDR3 covers 17 residues. Per the germline V gene, CDR1 is SEHNR and CDR2 is FQNEAQ (reference sequence). Trimming at V came to 5 bases and at J to 4 bases, leaving 14 bases not matched to a gene. The CDR3 protein is CASSLNRGGQGGTEAFF. The CDR3 DNA sequence: TGTGCCAGCAGCCTAAACCGAGGGGGACAGGGTGGCACTGAAGCTTTCTTT.